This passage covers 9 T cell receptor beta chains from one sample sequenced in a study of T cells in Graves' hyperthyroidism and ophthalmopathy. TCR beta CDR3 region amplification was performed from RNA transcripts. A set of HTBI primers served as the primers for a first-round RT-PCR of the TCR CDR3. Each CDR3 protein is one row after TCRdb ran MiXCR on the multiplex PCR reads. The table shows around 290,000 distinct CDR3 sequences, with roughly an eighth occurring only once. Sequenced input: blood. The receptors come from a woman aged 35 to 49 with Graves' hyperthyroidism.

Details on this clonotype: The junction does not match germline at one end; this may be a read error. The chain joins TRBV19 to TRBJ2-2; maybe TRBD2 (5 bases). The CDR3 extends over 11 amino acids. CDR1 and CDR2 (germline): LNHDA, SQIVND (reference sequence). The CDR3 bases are TGTGCCAGTAGTACGACCGGGGAGCTGCTTTTT. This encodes CASSTTGELLF.

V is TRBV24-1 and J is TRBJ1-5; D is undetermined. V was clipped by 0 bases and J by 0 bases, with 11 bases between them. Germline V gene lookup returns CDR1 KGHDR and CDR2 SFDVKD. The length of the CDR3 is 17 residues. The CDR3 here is CATSDLEPKYSNQPQHF. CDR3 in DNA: TGTGCCACCAGTGATTTGGAACCTAAATATAGCAATCAGCCCCAGCATTTT.

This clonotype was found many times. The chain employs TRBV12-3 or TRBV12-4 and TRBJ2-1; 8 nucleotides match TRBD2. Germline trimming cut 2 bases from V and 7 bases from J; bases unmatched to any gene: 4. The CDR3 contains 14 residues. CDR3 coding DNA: TGTGCCAGCAGTTTATCCGGGACTAGTAATGAGCAGTTCTTC. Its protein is CASSLSGTSNEQFF.

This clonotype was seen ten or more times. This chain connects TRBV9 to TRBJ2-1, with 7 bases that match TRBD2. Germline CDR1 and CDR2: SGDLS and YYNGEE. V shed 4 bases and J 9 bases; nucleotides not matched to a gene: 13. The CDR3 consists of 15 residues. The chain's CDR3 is CASSPPAGLGGEQFF. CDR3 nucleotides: TGTGCCAGCAGCCCCCCAGCGGGACTTGGGGGTGAGCAGTTCTTC.

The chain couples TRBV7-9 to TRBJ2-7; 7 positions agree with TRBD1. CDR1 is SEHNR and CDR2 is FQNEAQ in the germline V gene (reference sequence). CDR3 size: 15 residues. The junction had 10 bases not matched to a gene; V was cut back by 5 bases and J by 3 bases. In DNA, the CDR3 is TGTGCCAGCAGCACGCTCCCGACAGGGAACTACGAGCAGTACTTC. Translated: CASSTLPTGNYEQYF.

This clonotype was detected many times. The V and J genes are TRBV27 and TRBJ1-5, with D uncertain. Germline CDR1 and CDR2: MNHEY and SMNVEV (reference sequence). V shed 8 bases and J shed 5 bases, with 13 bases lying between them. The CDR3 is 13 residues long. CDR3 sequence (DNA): TGTGCCAGCGGCCGAACTTCTCATCAGCCCCAGCATTTT. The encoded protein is CASGRTSHQPQHF.

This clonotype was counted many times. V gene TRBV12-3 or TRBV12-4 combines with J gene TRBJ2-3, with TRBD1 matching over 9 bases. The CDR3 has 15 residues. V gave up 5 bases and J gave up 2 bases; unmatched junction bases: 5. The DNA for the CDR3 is TGTGCCAGCAGTCCGGGACAGGGAGACACAGATACGCAGTATTTT. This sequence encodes CASSPGQGDTDTQYF.

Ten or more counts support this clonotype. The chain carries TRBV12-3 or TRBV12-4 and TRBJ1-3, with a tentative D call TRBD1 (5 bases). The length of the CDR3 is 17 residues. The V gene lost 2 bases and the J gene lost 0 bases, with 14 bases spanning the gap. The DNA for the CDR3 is TGTGCCAGCAGTTTATCTTGGGACTTCATCTCTGGAAACACCATATATTTT. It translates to CASSLSWDFISGNTIYF.

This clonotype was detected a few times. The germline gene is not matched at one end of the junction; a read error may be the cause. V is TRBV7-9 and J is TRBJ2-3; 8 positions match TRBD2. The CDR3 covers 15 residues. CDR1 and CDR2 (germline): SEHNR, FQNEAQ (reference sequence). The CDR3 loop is CATSRSTSGSDTQYF. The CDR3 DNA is TGTGCCACCAGCCGTTCTACTAGCGGATCTGATACGCAGTATTTT.